This T cell receptor (beta chain) was captured in a study of blood T cells in healthy people across ages. Using a J-beta primer mix together with a sample-barcoded 5' primer, a second PCR was run for 7 to 11 cycles. Using its own MiXCR run on the 5' RACE reads, TCRdb lists one record per CDR3 protein. The data contain fewer than 900,000 distinct CDR3 sequences, approximately 50% of them seen just once; the ten biggest clones take up approximately 32%. The CDR3 sequence is 15 residues long. V was clipped by 5 bases and J by 6 bases, with 20 bases between them. Germline V gene sequence: CDR1 MNHEY, CDR2 SMNVEV (reference sequence).

The sequence was collected from a woman aged 60-75 years in good health. V gene TRBV27 combines with J gene TRBJ2-7; D possibly corresponds to TRBD1 (6 bases). The material sequenced was blood. The CDR3 spells CASSPRARGPLEQYF. DNA of the CDR3: TGTGCCAGCAGTCCCCGGGCCAGGGGACCCCTCGAGCAGTACTTC.